These T cell receptor beta chains were read from a single sample in a study of identical twins. TCRdb processed the 5' RACE reads anew with MiXCR; each CDR3 protein has one entry. The sample contains around 200,000 distinct CDR3 sequences, over 8% of which appear only once. The source material was memory (CD45RO+) T cells sorted from blood. Receptors originate from a woman aged 18-29 years in good health. CDR3s include the opening cysteine and the closing phenylalanine or tryptophan. A D gene is named only where the DNA matches it firmly. Size is stated for part of the rows, as once, few or many counts, or as a class when the clone is expanded.

clone size,J gene,D gene,V gene,CDR3 protein,CDR3 DNA
.,TRBJ1-5,.,TRBV20-1,CSALPGRGRAQPQHF,TGCAGTGCCCTCCCCGGACGGGGGCGGGCTCAGCCCCAGCATTTT
.,TRBJ1-6,.,TRBV6-1,CASSSSPRVTLHF,TGTGCCAGCAGCTCTTCACCCCGGGTGACCCTCCACTTT
many,TRBJ2-1,.,TRBV20-1,CSVRGYDEQFF,TGCAGTGTCCGGGGGTATGATGAGCAGTTCTTC
few,TRBJ2-1,TRBD2,TRBV5-1,CASSREGGQRYNEQFF,TGCGCCAGCAGCCGGGAGGGAGGACAAAGATACAATGAGCAGTTCTTC
.,TRBJ2-7,.,TRBV7-3,CASSETGSSYEQYF,TGTGCCAGCAGCGAAACGGGGTCTTCCTACGAGCAGTACTTC
few,TRBJ2-3,.,TRBV20-1,CSATAGIRGDTQYF,TGCAGTGCAACAGCGGGGATCAGGGGGGATACGCAGTATTTT
.,TRBJ2-3,TRBD1,TRBV19,CASSPGTGVDTQYF,TGTGCCAGTAGCCCCGGGACAGGGGTAGATACGCAGTATTTT
.,TRBJ1-1,.,TRBV7-2,CASSLSREDEAFF,TGTGCCAGCAGCTTATCGAGGGAGGATGAAGCTTTCTTT
.,TRBJ2-7,.,TRBV12-3/TRBV12-4,CASSPTAGVREQYF,TGTGCCAGCAGTCCGACCGCAGGGGTGAGGGAGCAGTACTTC
few,TRBJ2-3,.,TRBV29-1,CSVGGLHWGATDTQYF,TGCAGCGTTGGAGGCTTACATTGGGGCGCCACAGATACGCAGTATTTT
few,TRBJ1-1,.,TRBV12-3/TRBV12-4,CASMLTEAFF,TGTGCCAGCATGTTAACTGAAGCTTTCTTT
few,TRBJ2-1,TRBD2,TRBV12-3/TRBV12-4,CASSLEAGLGSTYNEQFF,TGTGCCAGCAGTTTAGAAGCGGGGCTGGGCTCAACCTACAATGAGCAGTTCTTC
many,TRBJ1-6,.,TRBV7-3,CASSLTAPSSPLHF,TGTGCCAGCAGCTTAACGGCCCCAAGTTCACCCCTCCACTTT
few,TRBJ2-7,.,TRBV21-1,CASSANLRAAYEQYF,TGTGCCAGCAGCGCCAACCTACGGGCAGCCTACGAGCAGTACTTC
few,TRBJ1-1,.,TRBV6-5,CASGREAFF,TGTGCCAGCGGTAGGGAAGCTTTCTTT
.,TRBJ2-5,TRBD2,TRBV6-1,CASRFPGGRETQYF,TGTGCCAGCAGATTCCCGGGCGGGAGAGAGACCCAGTACTTC
few,TRBJ2-1,.,TRBV7-6,CASTSGGQDEQFF,TGTGCCAGCACCTCCGGAGGGCAGGATGAGCAGTTCTTC
many,TRBJ2-1,TRBD1,TRBV9,CASSIKTGGSYNEQFF,TGTGCCAGCAGCATAAAGACAGGGGGATCCTACAATGAGCAGTTCTTC
many,TRBJ1-1,TRBD1,TRBV20-1,CSASSRQGARGAFF,TGCAGTGCGTCCAGTCGACAGGGGGCAAGGGGAGCTTTCTTT
.,TRBJ2-3,.,TRBV6-5,CASSYFVDGTDTQYF,TGTGCCAGCAGTTACTTCGTCGACGGCACAGATACGCAGTATTTT
.,TRBJ1-1,.,TRBV14,CASSQNDLRGAEAFF,TGTGCCAGCAGCCAAAATGATCTCCGGGGAGCTGAAGCTTTCTTT
.,TRBJ2-7,.,TRBV5-6,CASSLSPSYEQYF,TGTGCCAGCAGCTTGTCCCCCTCCTACGAGCAGTACTTC
few,TRBJ2-1,TRBD2,TRBV6-5,CASSYTRSGITYNEQFF,TGTGCCAGCAGTTACACCCGGAGCGGGATAACCTACAATGAGCAGTTCTTC
.,TRBJ1-1,.,TRBV10-3,CATTDSGNTEAFF,TGTGCCACTACCGATAGTGGAAACACTGAAGCTTTCTTT
many,TRBJ2-5,.,TRBV7-9,CASSPSVGTETQYF,TGTGCCAGCAGCCCTAGCGTGGGAACAGAGACCCAGTACTTC
.,TRBJ2-2,TRBD2,TRBV20-1,CSALAGDTGELFF,TGCAGTGCACTAGCGGGAGACACCGGGGAGCTGTTTTTT
few,TRBJ2-7,.,TRBV3-1,CASSYEGGQYF,TGTGCCAGCAGCTATGAGGGTGGGCAGTACTTC
many,TRBJ2-7,.,TRBV4-2,CASSQDPSVAEINYEQYF,TGTGCCAGCAGCCAAGATCCGTCGGTAGCGGAGATCAACTACGAGCAGTACTTC
many,TRBJ2-2,.,TRBV12-3/TRBV12-4,CASSWDHNTGELFF,TGTGCCAGCAGTTGGGACCACAACACCGGGGAGCTGTTTTTT
.,TRBJ1-2,TRBD1,TRBV29-1,CSGSGQGGYTF,TGCAGCGGCTCTGGACAGGGAGGCTACACCTTC
.,TRBJ2-2,.,TRBV20-1,CSARWNTGELFF,TGCAGTGCTAGATGGAACACCGGGGAGCTGTTTTTT
few,TRBJ1-4,.,TRBV2,CASSSQIPTNEKLFF,TGTGCCAGCAGTTCCCAGATACCAACTAATGAAAAACTGTTTTTT
many,TRBJ2-1,.,TRBV7-2,CASSLVVYSNEQFF,TGTGCCAGCAGCTTAGTAGTGTATAGCAATGAGCAGTTCTTC
many,TRBJ1-6,TRBD1,TRBV3-1,CASSQGGQGHSGSPLHF,TGTGCCAGCAGCCAAGGCGGACAGGGCCATTCTGGTTCACCCCTCCACTTT
many,TRBJ1-1,.,TRBV12-3/TRBV12-4,CASSLRIRAEAFF,TGTGCCAGCAGTTTAAGAATTCGAGCTGAAGCTTTCTTT
.,TRBJ2-7,TRBD1,TRBV4-1,CASSKTQGAPYEQYF,TGCGCCAGCAGCAAGACCCAGGGGGCACCCTACGAGCAGTACTTC
.,TRBJ2-4,TRBD2,TRBV13,CASSIGTSGGAGNIQYF,TGTGCCAGCAGCATCGGGACTAGCGGGGGGGCGGGGAACATTCAGTACTTC
few,TRBJ2-7,TRBD1,TRBV3-1,CASSQMGQQPSYEQYF,TGTGCCAGCAGCCAAATGGGACAGCAACCTTCCTACGAGCAGTACTTC
.,TRBJ1-6,TRBD1,TRBV9,CASSVAGGENSPLHF,TGTGCCAGCAGCGTTGCAGGGGGCGAAAATTCACCCCTCCACTTT
few,TRBJ2-2,TRBD1,TRBV12-3/TRBV12-4,CASKRQGVSTGELFF,TGTGCCAGCAAAAGACAGGGGGTCTCAACCGGGGAGCTGTTTTTT
few,TRBJ1-2,.,TRBV2,CASSTALHYGYTF,TGTGCCAGCAGTACAGCGCTACACTATGGCTACACCTTC